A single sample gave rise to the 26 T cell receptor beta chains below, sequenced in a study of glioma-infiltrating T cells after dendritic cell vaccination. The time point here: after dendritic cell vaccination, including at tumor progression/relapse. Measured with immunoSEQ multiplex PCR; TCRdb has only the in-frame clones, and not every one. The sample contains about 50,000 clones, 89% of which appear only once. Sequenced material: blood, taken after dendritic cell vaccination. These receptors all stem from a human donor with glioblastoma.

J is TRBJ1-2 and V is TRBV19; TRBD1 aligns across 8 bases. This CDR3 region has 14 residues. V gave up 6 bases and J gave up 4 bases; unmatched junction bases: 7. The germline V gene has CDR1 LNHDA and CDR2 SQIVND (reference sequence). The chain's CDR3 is CASSGQGGFYGYTF. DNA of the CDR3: TGTGCCAGTAGCGGACAGGGAGGTTTCTATGGCTACACCTTC.

The CDR3 bases are TGTGCCAGCAGCCCAGGGACAGGTAACACCGGGGAGCTGTTTTTT. Protein product: CASSPGTGNTGELFF. The chain uses TRBV7-9 and TRBJ2-2; TRBD1 agrees at 8 bases. Per germline, CDR1 SEHNR and CDR2 FQNEAQ (reference sequence). The length of the CDR3 is 15 residues. V shed 5 bases and J 2 bases; nucleotides not matched to a gene: 4.

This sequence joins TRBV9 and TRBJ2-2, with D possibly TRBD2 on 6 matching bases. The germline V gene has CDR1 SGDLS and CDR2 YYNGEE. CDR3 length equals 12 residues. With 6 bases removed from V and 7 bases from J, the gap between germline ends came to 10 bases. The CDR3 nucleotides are TGTGCCAGCACCGGGGGATTCGGGGAGCTGTTTTTT. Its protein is CASTGGFGELFF.

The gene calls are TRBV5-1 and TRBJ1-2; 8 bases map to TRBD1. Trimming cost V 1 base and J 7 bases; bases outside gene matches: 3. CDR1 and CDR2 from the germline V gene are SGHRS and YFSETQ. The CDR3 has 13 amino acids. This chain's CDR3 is CASSLQGAGGYTF. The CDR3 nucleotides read TGCGCCAGCAGCTTGCAGGGGGCGGGTGGCTACACCTTC.

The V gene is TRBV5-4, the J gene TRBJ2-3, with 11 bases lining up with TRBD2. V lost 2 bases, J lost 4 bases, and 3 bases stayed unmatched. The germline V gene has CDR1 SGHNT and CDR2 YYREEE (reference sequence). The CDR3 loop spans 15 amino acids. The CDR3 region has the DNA TGTGCCAGCAGCTTAGGACTAGCGGGCGCAGATACGCAGTATTTT. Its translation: CASSLGLAGADTQYF.

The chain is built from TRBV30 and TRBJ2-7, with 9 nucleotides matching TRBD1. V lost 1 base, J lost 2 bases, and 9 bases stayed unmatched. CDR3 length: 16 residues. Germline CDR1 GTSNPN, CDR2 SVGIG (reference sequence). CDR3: CAWSALPGQGPYEQYF. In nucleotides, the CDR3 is TGTGCCTGGAGTGCCCTTCCGGGACAGGGCCCCTACGAGCAGTACTTC.

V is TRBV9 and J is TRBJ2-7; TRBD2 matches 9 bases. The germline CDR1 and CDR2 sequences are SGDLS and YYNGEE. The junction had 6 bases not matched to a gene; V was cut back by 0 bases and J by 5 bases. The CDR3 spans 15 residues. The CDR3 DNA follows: TGTGCCAGCAGCGTAGAAGGCGGGAGGGCCCACGAGCAGTACTTC. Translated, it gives CASSVEGGRAHEQYF.

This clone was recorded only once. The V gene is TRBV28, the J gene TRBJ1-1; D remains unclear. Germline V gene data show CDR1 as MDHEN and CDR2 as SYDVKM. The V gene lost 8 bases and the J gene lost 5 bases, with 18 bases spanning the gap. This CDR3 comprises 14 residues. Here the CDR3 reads CASGLGWGGTEAFF. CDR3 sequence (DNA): TGTGCCAGCGGACTTGGCTGGGGTGGGACTGAAGCTTTCTTT.

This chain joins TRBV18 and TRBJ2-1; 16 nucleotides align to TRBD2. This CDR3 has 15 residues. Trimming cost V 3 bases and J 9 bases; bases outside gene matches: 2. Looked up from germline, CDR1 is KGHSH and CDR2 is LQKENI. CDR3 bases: TGTGCCAGCTCACCGGGACTAGCGGGAGGGGCTGAGCAGTTCTTC. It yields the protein CASSPGLAGGAEQFF.

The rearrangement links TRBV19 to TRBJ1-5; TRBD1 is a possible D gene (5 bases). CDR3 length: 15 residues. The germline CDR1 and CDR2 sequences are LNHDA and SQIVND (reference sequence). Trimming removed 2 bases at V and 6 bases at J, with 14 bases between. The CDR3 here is CASSIRQAGLQPQHF. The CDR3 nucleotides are TGTGCCAGTAGTATAAGGCAGGCAGGGCTTCAGCCCCAGCATTTT.

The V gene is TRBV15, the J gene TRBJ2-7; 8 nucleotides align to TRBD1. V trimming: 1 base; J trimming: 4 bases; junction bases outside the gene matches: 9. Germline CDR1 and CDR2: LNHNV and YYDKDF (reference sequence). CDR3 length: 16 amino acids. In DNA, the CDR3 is TGTGCCACCAGCAGAGTGGACCCAGGGGGCAGGTACGAGCAGTACTTC. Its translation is CATSRVDPGGRYEQYF.

CDR3 in amino acids: CASAVEQGVRQPQHF. The CDR3 nucleotides read TGTGCCAGCGCCGTGGAACAAGGGGTGAGGCAGCCCCAGCATTTT. This chain links TRBV2 with TRBJ1-5; tentatively, D is TRBD1 (5 bases). Trimming removed 8 bases from V and 7 bases from J, with 21 bases in between. Germline values: CDR1 SNHLY, CDR2 FYNNEI. This CDR3 region has 15 residues. The full variable domain, completed using reference TRBV2 and TRBJ1-5, is EPEVTQTPSHQVTQMGQEVILRCVPISNHLYFYWYRQILGQKVEFLVSFYNNEISEKSEIFDDQFSVERPDGSNFTLKIRSTKLEDSAMYFCASAVEQGVRQPQHFGDGTRLSIL.

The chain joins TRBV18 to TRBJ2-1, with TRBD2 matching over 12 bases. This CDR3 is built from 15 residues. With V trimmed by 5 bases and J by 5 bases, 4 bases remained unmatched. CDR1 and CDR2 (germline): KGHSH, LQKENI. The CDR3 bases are TGTGCCAGCTCATCCCGACTAGCGGGGGACAATGAGCAGTTCTTC. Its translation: CASSSRLAGDNEQFF.

The CDR3: CASSLVTQEQFF. In DNA, the CDR3 is TGTGCCAGCAGCTTAGTAACGCAGGAGCAGTTCTTC. The V and J genes are TRBV7-2 and TRBJ2-1; D remains unclear. Germline V gene data show CDR1 as SGHTA and CDR2 as FQGNSA. CDR3 size: 12 residues. The V end lost 1 base, the J end lost 10 bases, and 8 bases lay between the germline ends.

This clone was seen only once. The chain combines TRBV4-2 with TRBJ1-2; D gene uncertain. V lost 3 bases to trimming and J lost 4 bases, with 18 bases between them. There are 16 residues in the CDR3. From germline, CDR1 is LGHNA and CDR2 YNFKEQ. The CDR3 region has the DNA TGTGCCAGCAGCCAGGAGATCGAGGGCGGGTTCTATGGCTACACCTTC. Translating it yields CASSQEIEGGFYGYTF.

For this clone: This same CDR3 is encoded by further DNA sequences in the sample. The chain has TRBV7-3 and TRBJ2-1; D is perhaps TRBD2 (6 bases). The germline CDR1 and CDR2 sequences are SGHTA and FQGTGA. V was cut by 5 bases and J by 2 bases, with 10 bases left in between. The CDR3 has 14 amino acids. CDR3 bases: TGTGCCAGCAGCCCTGGCGGGACCTACAATGAGCAGTTCTTC. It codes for CASSPGGTYNEQFF. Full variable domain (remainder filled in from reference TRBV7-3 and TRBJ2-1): GAGVSQTPSNKVTEKGKYVELRCDPISGHTALYWYRQSLGQGPEFLIYFQGTGAADDSGLPNDRFFAVRPEGSVSTLKIQRTERGDSAVYLCASSPGGTYNEQFFGPGTRLTVL.

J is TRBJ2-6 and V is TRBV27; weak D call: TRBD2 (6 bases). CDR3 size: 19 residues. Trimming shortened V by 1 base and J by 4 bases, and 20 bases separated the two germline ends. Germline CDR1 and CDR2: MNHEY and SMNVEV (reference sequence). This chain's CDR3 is CASSLYTIPRGTGANVLTF. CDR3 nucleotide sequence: TGTGCCAGCAGTTTATATACCATCCCTCGGGGGACCGGGGCCAACGTCCTGACTTTC.

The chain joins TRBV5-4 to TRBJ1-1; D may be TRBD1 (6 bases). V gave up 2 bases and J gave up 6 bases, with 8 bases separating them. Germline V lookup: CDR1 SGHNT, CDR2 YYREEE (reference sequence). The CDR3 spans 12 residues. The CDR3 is CASSLQGSEAFF. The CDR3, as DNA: TGTGCCAGCAGCTTACAGGGCTCTGAAGCTTTCTTT.

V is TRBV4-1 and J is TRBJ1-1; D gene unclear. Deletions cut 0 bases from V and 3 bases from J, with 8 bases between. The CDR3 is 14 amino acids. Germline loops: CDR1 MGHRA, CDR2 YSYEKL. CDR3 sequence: CASSQDPRDTEAFF. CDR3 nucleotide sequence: TGCGCCAGCAGCCAAGATCCGAGGGACACTGAAGCTTTCTTT.

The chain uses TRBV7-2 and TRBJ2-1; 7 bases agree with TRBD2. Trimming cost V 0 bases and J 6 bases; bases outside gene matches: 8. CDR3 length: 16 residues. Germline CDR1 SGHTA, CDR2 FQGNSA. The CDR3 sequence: CASSLAGTIDINEQFF. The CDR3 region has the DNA TGTGCCAGCAGCTTAGCCGGGACTATCGATATCAATGAGCAGTTCTTC.

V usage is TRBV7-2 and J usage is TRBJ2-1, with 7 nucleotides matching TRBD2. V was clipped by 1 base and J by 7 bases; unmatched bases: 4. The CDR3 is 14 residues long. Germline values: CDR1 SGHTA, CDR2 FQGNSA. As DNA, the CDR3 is TGTGCCAGCAGCTTAGGACTAGCCGCGAATGAGCAGTTCTTC. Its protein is CASSLGLAANEQFF.

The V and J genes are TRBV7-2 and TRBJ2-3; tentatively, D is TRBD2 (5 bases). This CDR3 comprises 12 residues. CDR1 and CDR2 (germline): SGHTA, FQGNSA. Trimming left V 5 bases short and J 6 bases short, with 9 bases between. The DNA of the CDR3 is TGTGCCAGCAGCCTACAGCGGGATACGCAGTATTTT. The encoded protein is CASSLQRDTQYF.

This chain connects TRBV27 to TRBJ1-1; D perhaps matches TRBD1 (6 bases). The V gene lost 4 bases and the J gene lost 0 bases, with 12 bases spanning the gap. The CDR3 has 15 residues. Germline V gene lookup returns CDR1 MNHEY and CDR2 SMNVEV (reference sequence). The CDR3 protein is CASSSGQLMNTEAFF. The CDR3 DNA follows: TGTGCCAGCAGTTCCGGACAGCTGATGAACACTGAAGCTTTCTTT.

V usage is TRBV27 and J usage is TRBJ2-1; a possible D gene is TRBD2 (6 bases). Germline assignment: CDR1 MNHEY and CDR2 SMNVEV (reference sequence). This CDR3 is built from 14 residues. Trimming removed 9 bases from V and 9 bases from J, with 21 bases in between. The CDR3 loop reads CASVGRRWGVEQFF. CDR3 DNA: TGTGCCAGTGTAGGACGGCGTTGGGGGGTTGAGCAGTTCTTC.

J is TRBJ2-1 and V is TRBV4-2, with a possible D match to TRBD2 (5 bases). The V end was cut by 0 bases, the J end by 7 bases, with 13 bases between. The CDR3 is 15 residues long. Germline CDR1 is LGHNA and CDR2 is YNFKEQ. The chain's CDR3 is CASSQEPLARNEQFF. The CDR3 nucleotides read TGTGCCAGCAGCCAAGAACCTCTAGCTCGGAATGAGCAGTTCTTC.

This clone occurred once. This chain's CDR3 is CASSSRRNTEAFF. CDR3 nucleotide sequence: TGTGCCAGCAGCTCTAGGAGGAACACTGAAGCTTTCTTT. The rearrangement joins TRBV7-2 to TRBJ1-1; D not resolved. CDR3 length equals 13 residues. Per the germline V gene, CDR1 is SGHTA and CDR2 is FQGNSA. Deletions cut 4 bases from V and 1 base from J, with 7 bases between.